A selection of T cell receptor beta chains follows, all from one sample in a study of somatic mutations in cytotoxic T cells in rheumatoid arthritis. TCRdb's table, derived via immunoSEQ multiplex PCR, lists solely in-frame clones and lacks some. Of 15,000 to 20,000 clones listed, approximately 77% are singletons. Sequenced: CD8+ T cells sorted from blood. All receptors come from an adult with rheumatoid arthritis. The CDR3 runs from the conserved cysteine through the conserved F or W. The order of the fields is V gene, clone size, J gene, D gene, CDR3 protein, CDR3 DNA. The D gene is left open where the match is weak. Clone size is given for some rows only: seen once, a few or many times, or a class if the clone is expanded.

TRBV7-9	NA	TRBJ1-1	NA	CASSLRVRQFSNTEAFF	TGTGCCAGCAGCTTAAGGGTTAGGCAGTTCTCGAACACTGAAGCTTTCTTT
TRBV11-2	NA	TRBJ2-1	NA	CASSLAAAWAGSYNEQFF	TGTGCCAGCAGCTTAGCAGCCGCCTGGGCGGGCTCCTACAATGAGCAGTTCTTC
TRBV15	NA	TRBJ1-2	TRBD1	CATSRGDRGYGYTF	TGTGCCACCAGCAGAGGGGACAGGGGCTATGGCTACACCTTC
TRBV28	NA	TRBJ2-7	TRBD1	CASSLPDRGFNEQYF	TGTGCCAGCAGTCTACCGGACAGGGGATTCAACGAGCAGTACTTC
TRBV19	once	TRBJ1-6	NA	CASSRSSYNSPLHF	TGTGCCAGTAGTCGAAGCTCCTATAATTCACCCCTCCACTTT
TRBV28	once	TRBJ1-6	NA	CASSRRVYDNSPLHF	TGTGCCAGCAGCCGCAGGGTCTACGATAATTCACCCCTCCACTTT
TRBV5-6	NA	TRBJ2-2	NA	CASSSFPGTPRRELFF	TGTGCCAGCAGCTCGTTCCCGGGAACCCCCCGCAGGGAGCTGTTTTTT
TRBV6-1	NA	TRBJ2-7	NA	CASSGVGQEYEQYF	TGTGCCAGCAGTGGCGTAGGTCAAGAATACGAGCAGTACTTC
TRBV6-1	NA	TRBJ2-6	NA	CASSDNYSGANVLTF	TGTGCCAGCAGTGACAACTACTCTGGGGCCAACGTCCTGACTTTC
TRBV6-4	few	TRBJ2-3	TRBD2	CASSDSTSGGADTQYF	TGTGCCAGCAGTGACTCGACTAGCGGGGGGGCAGATACGCAGTATTTT
TRBV4-1	NA	TRBJ2-7	TRBD1	CASSQDGADRGRGRGYEQYF	TGCGCCAGCAGCCAAGATGGGGCGGACAGGGGGCGAGGGCGCGGATACGAGCAGTACTTC
TRBV5-5	NA	TRBJ2-5	TRBD1	CASSLAGTGAPQETQYF	TGTGCCAGCAGCTTGGCGGGGACAGGGGCCCCACAAGAGACCCAGTACTTC
TRBV9	NA	TRBJ2-2	NA	CASSVTAANTGELFF	TGTGCCAGCAGCGTTACGGCAGCGAACACCGGGGAGCTGTTTTTT